Shown below are 5 T cell receptor beta chains from a single sample sequenced in a study of T cell responses to AZD1222 COVID-19 vaccine. Sequencing was performed with immunoSEQ multiplex PCR; in TCRdb, only in-frame clones are kept and a portion is missing. The table lists about 35,000 clones, roughly 90% of them singletons. The sequenced sample was peripheral blood, obtained on day 0 of AZD1222 vaccination. The source of these receptors is an adult in good health.

The CDR3, as DNA: TGCGCCAGCAGCTTGTCGTACCGGACTAGAGATTACGAGCAGTACTTC. It codes for CASSLSYRTRDYEQYF. The chain employs TRBV5-1 and TRBJ2-7; TRBD2 aligns across 7 bases. Unmatched junction bases numbered 11, after V lost 1 base and J lost 4 bases. In germline, CDR1 is SGHRS, CDR2 YFSETQ. The CDR3 extends over 16 amino acids.

The chain employs TRBV10-3 and TRBJ2-5; 7 nucleotides line up with TRBD1. Germline CDR1 and CDR2: ENHRY and SYGVKD. The CDR3 spans 14 residues. J gave up 2 bases and V 4 bases, and 4 bases lay outside the gene matches. The DNA for the CDR3 is TGTGCCATCAGTGGATCGACAGGGCAAGAGACCCAGTACTTC. Residues: CAISGSTGQETQYF.

This sequence joins TRBV7-2 and TRBJ2-1, with a possible D match to TRBD1 (5 bases). The CDR3 is 12 residues long. V was trimmed by 1 base and J by 10 bases, leaving 8 bases between them. From germline, CDR1 is SGHTA and CDR2 FQGNSA. The CDR3 loop reads CASSLVWGEQFF. The CDR3 nucleotides read TGTGCCAGCAGCTTAGTTTGGGGCGAGCAGTTCTTC.

The CDR3 nucleotides are TGCAGCGTTGTGGGGGTGACAGAAGCTTTCTTT. This gives the protein CSVVGVTEAFF. The V and J genes are TRBV29-1 and TRBJ1-1; D might be TRBD1 (5 bases). Looked up from germline, CDR1 is SQVTM and CDR2 is ANQGSEA. The V gene lost 4 bases and the J gene lost 8 bases, with 11 bases spanning the gap. CDR3 length: 11 amino acids.

This chain connects TRBV9 to TRBJ2-5; perhaps TRBD1 as D (6 bases). The CDR3 is 13 amino acids. In germline, CDR1 is SGDLS, CDR2 YYNGEE. V gave up 4 bases and J gave up 5 bases, with 12 bases separating them. In DNA, the CDR3 is TGTGCCAGCAGCAAGGACAGTGGCGAGACCCAGTACTTC. Its translation is CASSKDSGETQYF.